This TCR beta chain is drawn from a study of circulating and synovial CD4+ cells in juvenile arthritis. Assay used: immunoSEQ multiplex PCR; TCRdb lists only in-frame clones, some missing. The data show 2,200 or so clones, roughly nine tenths seen once. The CDR3 consists of 16 residues. The J segment lost 5 bases and the V segment lost 1 base, leaving 5 bases of the junction unmatched. Germline V gene data show CDR1 as SGHRS and CDR2 as YFSETQ. As regards this clone: What it binds is unknown.

Cells were sorted as HLA-DR+CD14-CD3+CD4+CD25low/- from PBMCs. Points from the study as a whole: Bulk blood CD4 samples held at least an order of magnitude more or fewer genomes than CPL. Measured synovium overlap likely understates the true shared repertoire. These blood cells shared more CDR3 sequences with synovium than bulk blood.

The sequenced sample was HLA-DR+ CD4+ T cells from blood. Sample subset: circulating pathogenic-like lymphocytes, sorted as HLA-DR+CD14-CD3+CD4+CD25low/- blood T cells. This sequence joins TRBV5-1 and TRBJ2-3, with TRBD2 identical over 12 bases. The source is a human donor with juvenile idiopathic arthritis. CDR3 amino acids: CASSLSLAGGGDTQYF. CDR3 nucleotide sequence: TGCGCCAGCAGCTTGAGCCTAGCGGGGGGGGGAGATACGCAGTATTTT.